These T cell receptor beta chains were read from a single sample in a study of T cell changes during pregnancy in multiple sclerosis. Using immunoSEQ multiplex PCR, the repertoire was profiled, and TCRdb retains in-frame clones only, with some absent. The sample carries about 36,000 clones, roughly 91% recorded once. Specimen: CD4+ T cells from peripheral blood mononuclear cells, collected in the second trimester of pregnancy. The origin of the receptors is a female donor in good health, enrolled as a control in a pregnancy study. The CDR3 runs from the conserved cysteine through the conserved F or W. A D gene is named only where the DNA matches it firmly. Expanded clones get a size class; other rows say once, few or many, or leave the size out.

d_gene: NA; abundance: NA; j_gene: TRBJ1-2; v_gene: TRBV9; CDR3aa: CASSVGGGMEAYGYTF; CDR3nt: TGTGCCAGCAGCGTAGGCGGAGGGATGGAGGCTTATGGCTACACCTTC
d_gene: TRBD1; abundance: NA; j_gene: TRBJ2-4; v_gene: TRBV19; CDR3aa: CASSIFGQGNIQYF; CDR3nt: TGTGCCAGTAGTATTTTTGGACAGGGGAACATTCAGTACTTC
d_gene: TRBD1; abundance: NA; j_gene: TRBJ2-7; v_gene: TRBV5-4; CDR3aa: CASSARDSIYEQYF; CDR3nt: TGTGCCAGCAGCGCCCGGGACAGCATCTACGAGCAGTACTTC
d_gene: TRBD2; abundance: NA; j_gene: TRBJ2-1; v_gene: TRBV11-3; CDR3aa: CASSPGGGGSRYEQFF; CDR3nt: TGTGCCAGCAGCCCCGGAGGAGGCGGGAGTAGGTATGAGCAGTTCTTC
d_gene: NA; abundance: NA; j_gene: TRBJ2-3; v_gene: TRBV10-2; CDR3aa: CASSEAVRGAGTQYF; CDR3nt: TGCGCCAGCAGTGAGGCAGTCAGGGGAGCAGGTACGCAGTATTTT
d_gene: NA; abundance: NA; j_gene: TRBJ2-3; v_gene: TRBV21-1; CDR3aa: CASSQDGTVSCPKATDTQYF; CDR3nt: TGTGCCAGCAGCCAAGATGGGACAGTAAGTTGTCCTAAGGCCACAGATACGCAGTATTTT
d_gene: NA; abundance: NA; j_gene: TRBJ1-2; v_gene: TRBV6-1; CDR3aa: CASSEDTGYTF; CDR3nt: TGTGCCAGCAGTGAGGACACTGGCTACACCTTC
d_gene: TRBD1; abundance: NA; j_gene: TRBJ1-1; v_gene: TRBV4-2; CDR3aa: CASSQRQGRGTEAFF; CDR3nt: TGTGCCAGCAGCCAGCGACAGGGAAGGGGCACTGAAGCTTTCTTT
d_gene: NA; abundance: once; j_gene: TRBJ2-3; v_gene: TRBV5-1; CDR3aa: CASSLEIGRRGSTDTQYF; CDR3nt: TGCGCCAGCAGCTTGGAGATCGGGCGGAGGGGTAGCACAGATACGCAGTATTTT
d_gene: TRBD1; abundance: NA; j_gene: TRBJ2-2; v_gene: TRBV2; CDR3aa: CASRTDRAAGELFF; CDR3nt: TGTGCCAGCAGGACCGACAGGGCGGCCGGGGAGCTGTTTTTT
d_gene: NA; abundance: NA; j_gene: TRBJ1-3; v_gene: TRBV5-5; CDR3aa: CASSLAGNTIYF; CDR3nt: TGTGCCAGCAGCTTAGCGGGAAACACCATATATTTT
d_gene: NA; abundance: few; j_gene: TRBJ1-5; v_gene: TRBV30; CDR3aa: CAWSVAGAGQPQHF; CDR3nt: TGTGCCTGGAGTGTAGCAGGTGCTGGGCAGCCCCAGCATTTT
d_gene: TRBD2; abundance: NA; j_gene: TRBJ2-7; v_gene: TRBV2; CDR3aa: CASSELSGRAGEQYF; CDR3nt: TGTGCCAGCAGTGAACTCAGCGGGAGGGCCGGAGAGCAGTACTTC
d_gene: TRBD1; abundance: NA; j_gene: TRBJ2-7; v_gene: TRBV5-4; CDR3aa: CASSPGQGRGYEQYF; CDR3nt: TGTGCCAGCAGCCCGGGACAGGGGAGGGGTTACGAGCAGTACTTC
d_gene: NA; abundance: NA; j_gene: TRBJ2-3; v_gene: TRBV27; CDR3aa: CASRETRLGSTQYF; CDR3nt: TGTGCCAGCAGAGAAACCCGACTAGGTTCTACGCAGTATTTT
d_gene: TRBD2; abundance: NA; j_gene: TRBJ2-5; v_gene: TRBV7-3; CDR3aa: CASSPNSASGEETQYF; CDR3nt: TGTGCCAGCAGCCCAAATAGTGCTAGCGGGGAAGAGACCCAGTACTTC
d_gene: TRBD1; abundance: once; j_gene: TRBJ1-1; v_gene: TRBV5-6; CDR3aa: CASSVPGQGSTEAFF; CDR3nt: TGTGCCAGCAGCGTACCCGGACAGGGCTCGACTGAAGCTTTCTTT
d_gene: TRBD2; abundance: NA; j_gene: TRBJ2-1; v_gene: TRBV6-6; CDR3aa: CASSLRTSRSDEQFF; CDR3nt: TGTGCCAGCAGCCTAAGGACTAGCCGGTCGGATGAGCAGTTCTTC
d_gene: NA; abundance: NA; j_gene: TRBJ1-1; v_gene: TRBV19; CDR3aa: CASSNFAQGIMNTEAFF; CDR3nt: TGTGCCAGTAGTAACTTTGCACAGGGCATCATGAACACTGAAGCTTTCTTT
d_gene: NA; abundance: NA; j_gene: TRBJ1-2; v_gene: TRBV19; CDR3aa: CASSMIGGYRGYGYTF; CDR3nt: TGTGCCAGTAGTATGATAGGAGGGTACAGAGGCTATGGCTACACCTTC
d_gene: NA; abundance: NA; j_gene: TRBJ1-2; v_gene: TRBV5-1; CDR3aa: CASSLTGPNYGYTF; CDR3nt: TGCGCCAGCAGCTTGACAGGGCCCAACTATGGCTACACCTTC
d_gene: NA; abundance: NA; j_gene: TRBJ1-1; v_gene: TRBV6-5; CDR3aa: CASSLSWGLKGAFF; CDR3nt: TGTGCCAGCAGCTTATCGTGGGGCCTAAAGGGGGCTTTCTTT
d_gene: TRBD2; abundance: NA; j_gene: TRBJ2-3; v_gene: TRBV7-3; CDR3aa: CASSPHPWSGDTDTQYF; CDR3nt: TGTGCCAGCAGCCCCCATCCTTGGAGCGGGGACACAGATACGCAGTATTTT
d_gene: NA; abundance: NA; j_gene: TRBJ1-4; v_gene: TRBV30; CDR3aa: CAWSTQGGEKLFF; CDR3nt: TGTGCCTGGAGTACCCAGGGAGGGGAAAAACTGTTTTTT
d_gene: TRBD1; abundance: NA; j_gene: TRBJ1-3; v_gene: TRBV5-6; CDR3aa: CASSLVGGQVASGNTIYF; CDR3nt: TGTGCCAGCAGCTTGGTGGGGGGACAGGTGGCTTCTGGAAACACCATATATTTT
d_gene: NA; abundance: NA; j_gene: TRBJ1-6; v_gene: TRBV9; CDR3aa: CASSVEEGLWISQYNSPLHF; CDR3nt: TGTGCCAGCAGCGTAGAGGAGGGACTCTGGATATCCCAGTATAATTCACCCCTCCACTTT
d_gene: NA; abundance: NA; j_gene: TRBJ1-4; v_gene: TRBV6-5; CDR3aa: CASSEYAATNEKLFF; CDR3nt: TGTGCCAGCAGCGAGTACGCTGCAACTAATGAAAAACTGTTTTTT
d_gene: TRBD1; abundance: once; j_gene: TRBJ2-2; v_gene: TRBV6-6; CDR3aa: CASSHRGVGELFF; CDR3nt: TGTGCCAGCAGCCACAGGGGTGTCGGGGAGCTGTTTTTT
d_gene: NA; abundance: NA; j_gene: TRBJ2-7; v_gene: TRBV18; CDR3aa: CASSRGQNPPEQYF; CDR3nt: TGTGCCAGCTCACGAGGACAGAACCCCCCCGAGCAGTACTTC
d_gene: NA; abundance: NA; j_gene: TRBJ1-1; v_gene: TRBV27; CDR3aa: CASSPRTGTEAFF; CDR3nt: TGTGCCAGCAGTCCTAGAACGGGGACTGAAGCTTTCTTT
d_gene: TRBD2; abundance: once; j_gene: TRBJ2-7; v_gene: TRBV11-2; CDR3aa: CASRRTSGRSYEQYF; CDR3nt: TGTGCCAGCAGGCGGACTAGCGGGAGAAGTTACGAGCAGTACTTC
d_gene: TRBD2; abundance: NA; j_gene: TRBJ2-2; v_gene: TRBV4-2; CDR3aa: CASSRTSDLNTGELFF; CDR3nt: TGTGCCAGCAGCCGGACTAGCGATCTAAACACCGGGGAGCTGTTTTTT
d_gene: NA; abundance: NA; j_gene: TRBJ1-4; v_gene: TRBV28; CDR3aa: CASPLGRGPATNEKLFF; CDR3nt: TGTGCCAGCCCTCTTGGGAGAGGGCCTGCAACTAATGAAAAACTGTTTTTT
d_gene: TRBD2; abundance: NA; j_gene: TRBJ2-1; v_gene: TRBV7-9; CDR3aa: CASSLRRENEQFF; CDR3nt: TGTGCCAGCAGCCTTCGGCGGGAGAATGAGCAGTTCTTC
d_gene: NA; abundance: NA; j_gene: TRBJ1-3; v_gene: TRBV6-1; CDR3aa: CASGGAGGVGNTIYF; CDR3nt: TGTGCCAGCGGGGGGGCGGGGGGCGTCGGAAACACCATATATTTT
d_gene: NA; abundance: NA; j_gene: TRBJ2-7; v_gene: TRBV5-5; CDR3aa: CASSLGFVAGGAESGIQYF; CDR3nt: TGTGCCAGCAGCTTGGGGTTCGTGGCTGGGGGCGCTGAATCCGGAATACAGTACTTC
d_gene: TRBD2; abundance: NA; j_gene: TRBJ2-7; v_gene: TRBV9; CDR3aa: CASSSQGLAGGTSSYEQYF; CDR3nt: TGTGCCAGCAGCTCCCAGGGGCTAGCGGGAGGAACTAGCTCCTACGAGCAGTACTTC
d_gene: NA; abundance: once; j_gene: TRBJ1-5; v_gene: TRBV30; CDR3aa: CAWGSNQPQHF; CDR3nt: TGTGCCTGGGGCTCAAATCAGCCCCAGCATTTT